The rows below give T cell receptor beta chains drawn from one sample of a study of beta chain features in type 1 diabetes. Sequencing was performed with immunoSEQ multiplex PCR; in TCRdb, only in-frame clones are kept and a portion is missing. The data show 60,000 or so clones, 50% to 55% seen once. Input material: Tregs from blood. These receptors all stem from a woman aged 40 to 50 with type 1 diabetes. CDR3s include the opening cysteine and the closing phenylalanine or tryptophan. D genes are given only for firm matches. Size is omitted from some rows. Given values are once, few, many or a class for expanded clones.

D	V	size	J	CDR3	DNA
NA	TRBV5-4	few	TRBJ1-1	CASSSEPGFPTEAFF	TGTGCCAGCAGCTCGGAGCCAGGGTTTCCCACTGAAGCTTTCTTT
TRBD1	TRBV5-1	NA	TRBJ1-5	CASSLAGGEPQHF	TGCGCCAGCAGCTTGGCAGGGGGCGAGCCCCAGCATTTT
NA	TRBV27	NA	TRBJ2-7	CASSLSYWYSYEQYF	TGTGCCAGCAGTTTATCGTACTGGTACTCCTACGAGCAGTACTTC
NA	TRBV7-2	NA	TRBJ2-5	CASSLARGQEETQYF	TGTGCCAGCAGCTTAGCGCGAGGACAAGAAGAGACCCAGTACTTC
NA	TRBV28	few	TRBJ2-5	CASRQGTLQETQYF	TGTGCCAGCAGACAGGGGACTCTTCAAGAGACCCAGTACTTC
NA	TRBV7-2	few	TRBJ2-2	CASSLGTIGELFF	TGTGCCAGCAGCTTAGGGACAATCGGGGAGCTGTTTTTT
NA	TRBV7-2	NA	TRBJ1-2	CASSRDYGYTF	TGTGCCAGCAGCCGCGACTATGGCTACACCTTC
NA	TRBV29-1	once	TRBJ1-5	CSVAGSSNQPQHF	TGCAGCGTTGCAGGAAGTAGCAATCAGCCCCAGCATTTT
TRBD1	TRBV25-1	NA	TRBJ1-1	CASSDLGGSTEAFF	TGTGCCAGCAGTGACTTAGGGGGCTCCACTGAAGCTTTCTTT
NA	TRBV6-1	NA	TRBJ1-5	CASRGQNSNQPQHF	TGTGCCAGCAGAGGACAGAATAGCAATCAGCCCCAGCATTTT
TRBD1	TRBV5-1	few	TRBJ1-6	CASSLPGQGASPLHF	TGCGCCAGCAGCTTACCGGGACAGGGGGCATCACCCCTCCACTTT
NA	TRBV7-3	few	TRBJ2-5	CASSSTPGETQYF	TGTGCCAGCAGCTCTACCCCAGGGGAGACCCAGTACTTC